Sequencing of this TCR beta chain was carried out in a study of blood T cell repertoires in COVID-19 (dated by TCRdb to about 2020). Some background on the complete study: Collaborator samples came from the United States, Italy and Spain and covered acute and convalescent phases of COVID-19. The material from the prospective study consisted of cDNA or gDNA derived from T cells, B-cell-depleted T cells, or PBMCs. The dataset comprised deeply sampled blood TCRbeta repertoires from subjects exposed to, actively infected with, or recovered from COVID-19. The repertoires were released in a freely available public database meant as a resource for research on the immune response to SARS-CoV-2. Samples were obtained from the ongoing ImmuneRACE study (first 160 participants) and from 1,200 or so subjects provided by 6 global collaborators. A de-identified subject ID, COVID-19 status, age in years and sex were almost always included in the sample metadata. HLA class I and class II types, where available, came from metadata supplied by the sample provider rather than from assay-based typing.

Each collaborating institution followed its own protocols to collect whole blood in K2EDTA tubes. For TCRbeta analysis, collaborators shipped samples in one of three forms: frozen whole blood, isolated PBMCs, or DNA extracted from either of those sample types. The paper's findings and limits, for the study overall: Clinical and demographic metadata were provided uncurated, with the amount varying by source and participant.

As concerns this clone: The target of this receptor is not known. Base qualities are not provided; no much larger clone lies one nucleotide away.

TCRbeta CDR3 regions were amplified from genomic DNA using the immunoSEQ Assay, a bias-controlled multiplex PCR. The study's own analysis went as follows. Within the assay, amplification of reference gene primers was used to estimate how many nucleated cells each sample contained. To quantify the absolute abundance of each unique TCRbeta CDR3 rearrangement, sequence reads were collapsed and filtered. For each sample, productive Simpson clonality was calculated as the square root of Simpson's diversity index across productive rearrangements. In its TCRdb copy, this immuneACCESS table keeps in-frame sequences only and misses some clones. Where compared with another copy, unresolved V genes explain less than half of these, and the others have no known cause. V, J and clone size derive from that table, while D and trimming were established from the DNA sequence. The sample has 200,000 to 300,000 clones on record, over 80% of them singletons. The biggest ten clones account for over 3.5% of the sample.

The trim is 0 bases for V and 4 bases for J, with a gap of 13 bases between the germline ends. From a lookup of the germline V gene, CDR1 and CDR2 are SGHDT and YYEEEE. The CDR3 holds 15 amino acids from the cysteine to the phenylalanine. The sequence is cut down to CDR3 DNA, 45 bases in frame from base 1. This clonotype originated in a woman in her 40s with acute or convalescent COVID-19. Recombination joined TRBV5-6 with TRBJ2-5, and TRBD2 may be the D gene, going by 7 matching bases. The specimen sequenced was peripheral blood. The CDR3 region reads CASSLVGGGPETQYF. The sequence in DNA is TGTGCCAGCAGCTTGGTTGGGGGGGGCCCAGAGACCCAGTACTTC.